The entry below gives a single T cell receptor beta chain sequence along with its context. Its antigen is undetermined. This entry belongs to a study of cytomegalovirus exposure and HLA in healthy donors. The PCR contained 60 Vbeta and 13 Jbeta primers. Profiling relied on immunoSEQ multiplex PCR, and the TCRdb table lists in-frame clones only, not all of them. The sample has under 200,000 clones, roughly 83% seen once; the top ten hold about 0.26%. Trimming at V came to 3 bases and at J to 6 bases, leaving 12 bases not matched to a gene. The germline gives CDR1 GTSNPN, CDR2 SVGIG (reference sequence). The CDR3 length is 16 residues. Findings and limits, study-wide: According to a later analysis, donors in an Asian-associated ancestry cluster reportedly had fewer N-insertions than the approximately 670-donor mean. TCR beta chains numbering 164 were designated cytomegalovirus-associated. Most observed TCR sequences were rare, whereas some public TCRs were detected in many donors.

The clonotype was recovered from a boy under 18 in good health and CMV-seronegative. Material for sequencing was PBMCs. This chain uses TRBV30 with TRBJ2-7; 12 positions agree with TRBD2. CDR3 coding DNA: TGTGCCTGGAGCCTCCTAGCGGGAGGGCCTTTTGGCGAGCAGTACTTC. Amino acid sequence: CAWSLLAGGPFGEQYF.